Shown below are 28 T cell receptor beta chains from a single sample sequenced in a study of human T cells and chemical hapten exposure. One entry per CDR3 protein results from TCRdb running MiXCR on the RACE reads. The repertoire includes 300,000 to 350,000 distinct CDR3 sequences, approximately 6.9% of them detected once, and about 8% sits in the top ten. Time point specified: patch test 1, 2 weeks after DPC sensitization. As to treatment: therapeutic diphenylcyclopropenone sensitization with weekly scalp DPC. The sequenced sample was whole blood, obtained in connection with sensitization to the hapten diphenylcyclopropenone (DPC). The receptors here all came from a woman aged 18-29 years with alopecia areata. Some clones in this sample may be carry-over from other donors' samples.

This clonotype has more than one count but fewer than ten. The CDR3 DNA reads TGTGCCAGCAACCAACCGGACGGGTCCTATAATTCACCCCTCCACTTT. Residues: CASNQPDGSYNSPLHF. The rearrangement joins TRBV6-2 or TRBV6-3 to TRBJ1-6, with no clear D. Germline CDR1 reads MNHEY; CDR2 reads SVGEGT. The CDR3 consists of 16 residues. V lost 7 bases and J lost 1, with 14 bases in between.

The table lists this clonotype with a few counts. The chain joins TRBV15 to TRBJ2-7; TRBD2 aligns across 7 bases. Losses at the gene ends were 5 bases for V and 4 bases for J; bases not matched to a gene: 8. Germline CDR1 LNHNV, CDR2 YYDKDF (reference sequence). The CDR3 length is 14 residues. DNA for the CDR3: TGTGCCACCAGCCCCCTCTCGGGGGGTTACGAGCAGTACTTC. It is translated as CATSPLSGGYEQYF.

V and J are TRBV2 and TRBJ1-5; D not resolved. CDR1 SNHLY and CDR2 FYNNEI come from the germline V gene. Trimming removed 7 bases at V and 4 bases at J, with 14 bases between. The CDR3 runs 14 residues. Here the CDR3 reads CASNKEKQNQPQHF. CDR3 nucleotide sequence: TGTGCCAGCAACAAGGAGAAACAGAATCAGCCCCAGCATTTT.

The chain joins TRBV7-2 to TRBJ2-6, with 11 bases lining up with TRBD1. Germline trimming cut 0 bases from V and 4 bases from J; bases unmatched to any gene: 8. The germline CDR1 and CDR2 sequences are SGHTA and FQGNSA. The CDR3 has 19 residues. The DNA for the CDR3 is TGTGCCAGCAGCTTAGCCGGCGGGACAGGGGGTTCAGGGGCCAACGTCCTGACTTTC. This translates into CASSLAGGTGGSGANVLTF.

V is TRBV11-3 and J is TRBJ1-1; 11 positions agree with TRBD1. V gave up 5 bases and J gave up 2 bases; unmatched junction bases: 7. In germline, CDR1 is SGHNT, CDR2 YENEEA. CDR3 length: 16 amino acids. The CDR3 DNA follows: TGTGCCAGCAGCGCTGGACAGGGGGCGGGTAACACTGAAGCTTTCTTT. Residues: CASSAGQGAGNTEAFF.

This clonotype has ten or more counts. The CDR3 is CASSRTGQDTDTQYF. As DNA, the CDR3 is TGTGCCAGCAGCAGGACGGGACAGGACACAGATACGCAGTATTTT. The chain has TRBV11-2 and TRBJ2-3; 8 nucleotides line up with TRBD1. V lost 5 bases to trimming and J lost 2 bases; unmatched junction nucleotides: 6. The length of the CDR3 is 15 residues. CDR1 and CDR2 (germline): SGHAT, FQNNGV.

This clonotype has just a few counts. V gene TRBV19 combines with J gene TRBJ2-1, with D perhaps matching TRBD1 or TRBD2 (5 bases each). V was pared by 3 bases and J by 8 bases, with 8 bases between. Germline CDR1 reads LNHDA; CDR2 reads SQIVND (reference sequence). This CDR3 comprises 12 residues. CDR3 sequence: CASSIVGDEQFF. The CDR3 nucleotides read TGTGCCAGTAGTATCGTGGGGGATGAGCAGTTCTTC.

The rearrangement joins TRBV12-3 or TRBV12-4 to TRBJ1-6, with D unclear. This CDR3 spans 15 amino acids. The V end was cut by 6 bases, the J end by 6 bases, with 15 bases between. The CDR3 DNA sequence: TGTGCCAGCAGCCTACAAGACACCCTTAATTCACCCCTCCACTTT. The encoded protein is CASSLQDTLNSPLHF.

This clonotype has ten or more counts. The chain is built from TRBV27 and TRBJ2-3; D ambiguous. The germline V gene has CDR1 MNHEY and CDR2 SMNVEV (reference sequence). V lost 6 bases, J lost 2 bases, and 12 bases lay in between. This CDR3 has 14 residues. The CDR3 is CASRTASDTDTQYF. Written as DNA, the CDR3 is TGTGCCAGCAGAACAGCCTCTGACACAGATACGCAGTATTTT.

This clonotype was seen at least ten times. The V call is TRBV12-3 or TRBV12-4, the J call TRBJ2-1; D is ambiguous. The CDR3 loop spans 15 amino acids. Trimming took off 6 bases at V and 13 bases at J, with 25 bases between the two ends. CDR3 protein: CASSPPSNSFFVQFF. CDR3 DNA: TGTGCCAGCAGCCCCCCCAGTAACAGCTTTTTTGTTCAGTTCTTC.

This clonotype occurred many times. The chain links TRBV6-6 to TRBJ1-2; tentative D call: TRBD1 (5 bases). The CDR3 sequence is 14 residues long. V was cut by 4 bases and J by 5 bases, with 14 bases left in between. Germline CDR1 is MNHNY and CDR2 is SVGAGI (reference sequence). CDR3 DNA: TGTGCCAGCAGTTCTCCAGGGTCGTGGTATGGCTACACCTTC. Amino acid sequence: CASSSPGSWYGYTF.

This clonotype was seen a few times. The chain links TRBV6-6 to TRBJ2-5; D could derive from TRBD1 or TRBD2 (6 bases each). Trimming took off 7 bases at V and 0 bases at J, with 18 bases between the two ends. The CDR3 is 16 residues long. Per germline, CDR1 MNHNY and CDR2 SVGAGI (reference sequence). CDR3: CASILRPGGYQETQYF. The CDR3, as DNA: TGTGCCAGCATTTTACGTCCCGGGGGCTACCAAGAGACCCAGTACTTC.

This clonotype was found a few times. The V and J genes are TRBV7-2 and TRBJ1-5; 7 bases are shared with TRBD1. The V gene's germline CDR1 is SGHTA and CDR2 FQGNSA. The length of the CDR3 is 17 residues. The junction had 9 bases not matched to a gene; V was cut back by 0 bases and J by 4 bases. The CDR3 sequence is CASSLAGGGASNQPQHF. In DNA form, the CDR3 reads TGTGCCAGCAGCTTAGCCGGAGGGGGCGCGAGTAATCAGCCCCAGCATTTT.

This clonotype has only a few counts. This rearrangement joins TRBV5-6 to TRBJ1-1; unclear D gene. CDR3 length equals 19 residues. V lost 1 base, J lost 5 bases, and 27 bases lay in between. CDR1 and CDR2 from the germline V gene are SGHDT and YYEEEE. The CDR3 coding sequence is TGTGCCAGCAGCTTGTTCGCGTCTTTTTCGCCCCGGGATGATACTGAAGCTTTCTTT. Translation gives CASSLFASFSPRDDTEAFF.

This clonotype has a count of ten or more. The chain has TRBV20-1 and TRBJ2-2; 8 bases match TRBD2. There are 14 residues in the CDR3. Germline V gives CDR1 DFQATT, CDR2 SNEGSKA (reference sequence). V gave up 5 bases and J gave up 5 bases; unmatched junction bases: 7. CDR3: CSASGGSSTGELFF. Here the CDR3 DNA reads TGCAGTGCTTCGGGGGGGAGTTCTACCGGGGAGCTGTTTTTT.

This clonotype has just a few counts. The chain is built from TRBV7-9 and TRBJ1-5, with 8 bases that match TRBD1. J gave up 4 bases and V 2 bases, and 7 bases lay outside the gene matches. Germline CDR1 SEHNR, CDR2 FQNEAQ (reference sequence). The CDR3 has 16 residues. The CDR3: CASSLKGQGENQPQHF. In nucleotides, the CDR3 is TGTGCCAGCAGCTTAAAAGGACAGGGAGAGAATCAGCCCCAGCATTTT. Complete variable domain (other parts from reference TRBV7-9 and TRBJ1-5): DTGVSQNPRHKITKRGQNVTFRCDPISEHNRLYWYRQTLGQGPEFLTYFQNEAQLEKSRLLSDRFSAERPKGSFSTLEIQRTEQGDSAMYLCASSLKGQGENQPQHFGDGTRLSIL.

This clonotype was seen repeatedly, ten times or more. V gene TRBV7-6 combines with J gene TRBJ2-5, with TRBD2 as a possible D gene (6 bases). Per the germline V gene, CDR1 is SGHVS and CDR2 is FNYEAQ. Trimming removed 0 bases at V and 8 bases at J, with 10 bases between. This CDR3 spans 13 amino acids. CDR3 loop: CASSLAQGGTQYF. DNA for the CDR3: TGTGCCAGCAGCTTAGCCCAGGGAGGAACCCAGTACTTC.

This clonotype occurred a few times. The V call is TRBV6-2 or TRBV6-3, the J call TRBJ2-3, with 7 bases identical to TRBD2. This CDR3 spans 14 amino acids. Trimming cost V 6 bases and J 3 bases; bases outside gene matches: 6. Germline assignment: CDR1 MNHEY and CDR2 SVGEGT. The CDR3 region is CASRPSGVTDTQYF. The CDR3 DNA reads as TGTGCCAGCAGACCAAGCGGGGTTACAGATACGCAGTATTTT.

In this sample, this clonotype turned up a few times. This chain uses TRBV10-3 with TRBJ2-1; D gene uncertain. CDR1 and CDR2 (germline): ENHRY, SYGVKD. The V end was cut by 6 bases, the J end by 0 bases, with 3 bases between. The CDR3 has 12 amino acids. CDR3: CAISRSYNEQFF. The CDR3 bases are TGTGCCATCAGCCGCTCCTACAATGAGCAGTTCTTC.

The chain couples TRBV7-2 to TRBJ1-2; weak D call: TRBD1 (5 bases). V lost 1 base and J 3 bases, leaving 15 bases between the germline ends. The CDR3 sequence is 16 residues long. The germline V gene encodes CDR1 SGHTA and CDR2 FQGNSA. CDR3 residues: CASSLGLARVYYGYTF. CDR3 nucleotides: TGTGCCAGCAGCTTAGGTCTAGCCAGGGTGTACTATGGCTACACCTTC.

This clonotype was observed many times. The chain recombines TRBV2 with TRBJ2-3; 7 nucleotides match TRBD2. Looked up from germline, CDR1 is SNHLY and CDR2 is FYNNEI. V lost 8 bases, J lost 2 bases, and 7 bases stayed unmatched. The CDR3 sequence is 14 residues long. The CDR3 DNA reads TGTGCCAGCGGGCGGGACTACTACACAGATACGCAGTATTTT. Translation: CASGRDYYTDTQYF.

This clonotype was observed a few times. The chain recombines TRBV18 with TRBJ1-1; TRBD1 might be the D (6 bases). Trimming shortened V by 2 bases and J by 1 base, and 14 bases separated the two germline ends. CDR1 is KGHSH, CDR2 LQKENI, per germline. The CDR3 is 16 amino acids. This CDR3 reads CASSPIQGSGNTEAFF. For the CDR3, the DNA is TGTGCCAGCTCACCAATACAGGGAAGTGGGAACACTGAAGCTTTCTTT. The full variable domain, with the rest looked up from reference TRBV18 and TRBJ1-1, is NAGVMQNPRHLVRRRGQEARLRCSPMKGHSHVYWYRQLPEEGLKFMVYLQKENIIDESGMPKERFSAEFPKEGPSILRIQQVVRGDSAAYFCASSPIQGSGNTEAFFGQGTRLTVV.

The J gene is TRBJ1-1, the V gene TRBV6-1; weak D call: TRBD1 (6 bases). Germline CDR1 is MNHNS and CDR2 is SASEGT. V was pared by 4 bases and J by 6 bases, with 18 bases between. This CDR3 comprises 15 residues. The DNA for the CDR3 is TGTGCCAGCAGTGTAGCGTGGGGGGGCCTGGCTGAAGCTTTCTTT. Its protein is CASSVAWGGLAEAFF.

The chain recombines TRBV9 with TRBJ1-1; weak D call: TRBD1 (5 bases). V was shortened by 2 bases and J by 0 bases, with 8 bases between the two germline ends. The CDR3 covers 14 residues. Germline V lookup: CDR1 SGDLS, CDR2 YYNGEE. Here the CDR3 reads CASSVDTMNTEAFF. The CDR3 nucleotides are TGTGCCAGCAGCGTGGACACCATGAACACTGAAGCTTTCTTT. Filled out from reference TRBV9 and TRBJ1-1, the complete variable domain reads DSGVTQTPKHLITATGQRVTLRCSPRSGDLSVYWYQQSLDQGLQFLIQYYNGEERAKGNILERFSAQQFPDLHSELNLSSLELGDSALYFCASSVDTMNTEAFFGQGTRLTVV.

This rearrangement joins TRBV6-5 to TRBJ1-5; D is ambiguous. The germline V and J ends were trimmed by 0 bases and 6 bases, with 9 bases remaining between them. This CDR3 has 14 amino acids. The V gene's germline CDR1 is MNHEY and CDR2 SVGAGI. The CDR3 DNA reads as TGTGCCAGCAGTTACTCCGGTAGCGGTCAGCCCCAGCATTTT. Protein: CASSYSGSGQPQHF.

This clonotype was recorded many times. The chain combines TRBV11-3 with TRBJ2-3, with unresolved D. In germline, CDR1 is SGHNT, CDR2 YENEEA. Trimming removed 0 bases from V and 2 bases from J, with 9 bases in between. The CDR3 is made up of 15 amino acids. The CDR3 sequence is CASSLDEPYTDTQYF. CDR3 DNA: TGTGCCAGCAGCTTAGATGAACCCTACACAGATACGCAGTATTTT.

This clonotype was counted at least ten times. This chain connects TRBV27 to TRBJ2-5, with 8 bases that match TRBD1. The J segment lost 6 bases and the V segment lost 2 bases, leaving 2 bases of the junction unmatched. The length of the CDR3 is 13 residues. CDR1 MNHEY and CDR2 SMNVEV come from the germline V gene (reference sequence). CDR3 sequence reads: CASSLGQGQTQYF. The CDR3 DNA is TGTGCCAGCAGTTTAGGACAGGGTCAGACCCAGTACTTC.

The J gene is TRBJ1-2, the V gene TRBV2, with 9 bases lining up with TRBD1. This CDR3 spans 15 amino acids. Per germline, CDR1 SNHLY and CDR2 FYNNEI. The trim removed 5 bases at V and 1 base at J, leaving 5 bases unmatched. The CDR3 bases are TGTGCCAGCAGTACTACAGGGGGCATTAACTATGGCTACACCTTC. Translation: CASSTTGGINYGYTF. The variable domain in full, with the rest retrieved from reference TRBV2 and TRBJ1-2, is EPEVTQTPSHQVTQMGQEVILRCVPISNHLYFYWYRQILGQKVEFLVSFYNNEISEKSEIFDDQFSVERPDGSNFTLKIRSTKLEDSAMYFCASSTTGGINYGYTFGSGTRLTVV.